The TCR beta chain under discussion was sequenced for a study of T cell responses to AZD1222 COVID-19 vaccine. The study, taken as a whole, reports: Regions 160-218 and 743-854 dominated among vaccine-associated CD4 TCRs spanning spike. Most donors were white British and more were female, and clonal diversity was possibly underestimated.

The V gene's germline CDR1 is SGHVS and CDR2 FQNEAQ. V lost 1 base to trimming and J lost 6 bases, with 10 bases between them. The CDR3 sequence is 13 residues long. In regard to this clone: Its antigen is still unknown.

Assay: immunoSEQ multiplex PCR; the TCRdb copy retains only in-frame clones and omits some. The data show roughly 30,000 clones, approximately 88% seen once. Material: peripheral blood, obtained on day 0 of AZD1222 vaccination. The source is an adult in good health. The rearrangement joins TRBV7-8 to TRBJ2-7; D remains ambiguous. CDR3 protein: CASSLGGPGEQYF. The CDR3 nucleotides read TGTGCCAGCAGCTTAGGCGGTCCCGGCGAGCAGTACTTC.